This T cell receptor beta chain was retrieved from a study of human T cells and chemical hapten exposure. The overall study: Alopecia areata, totalis and universalis patients, mostly female, were included. Study-level points and caveats: Following DPC sensitization, TCRs present above 1 in 1000 frequency showed no change.

This clonotype was observed a few times. As yet, its antigen is unknown. Time point specified: patch test 2, 6 weeks after DPC sensitization. Treatment of the sample: therapeutic diphenylcyclopropenone sensitization with weekly scalp DPC. As the library was built, unique molecular identifiers were attached to individual cDNA molecules. Original data processing: Sampled TCR counts reached a median of roughly 100,000 per sample, with values ranging from about 23,224 to 700,000. Each CDR3 protein is one row after TCRdb ran MiXCR on the RACE reads. These V and J calls derive from TCRdb rather than the authors' analysis. The sample has 360,000 or so distinct CDR3 sequences; about 6.9% are singletons. With 5 bases clipped from V and 4 bases from J, the junction kept 7 bases outside the gene matches. The CDR3 has 16 amino acids. CDR1 MDHEN and CDR2 SYDVKM come from the germline V gene.

The TCR sequence derives from a woman between 18 and 29 years old with alopecia areata. Some clones in this sample may be carry-over from other donors' samples. The sample here was whole blood, taken in connection with sensitization to the hapten diphenylcyclopropenone (DPC). This rearrangement joins TRBV28 to TRBJ2-3, with TRBD2 identical over 12 bases. The CDR3 loop reads CASSPPGLAGSDTQYF. The CDR3 region has the DNA TGTGCCAGCAGTCCGCCCGGACTAGCGGGGTCAGATACGCAGTATTTT.